This T cell receptor (beta chain) was recovered during a study of response to subunit inactivated influenza vaccine. Details on this clonotype: Its matching antigen is unknown.

CDR3 length: 15 residues. Looked up from germline, CDR1 is KGHDR and CDR2 is SFDVKD. V shed 5 bases and J shed 0 bases, with 10 bases lying between them. Regarding the study as a whole: The authors put forward the suggestion that each seasonal influenza vaccination may bring in only a limited number of new T cells.

MiXCR was run by TCRdb on the RT-PCR reads, yielding one entry per CDR3 protein. Among about 160,000 distinct CDR3 sequences listed, 9.5% to 13% were seen once. The clonotype originates from a man in his fifties or sixties who received an inactivated influenza vaccine. The V and J genes are TRBV24-1 and TRBJ2-1; TRBD1 might be the D (5 bases). The specimen was non-naive T cells sorted from PBMCs, collected roughly 6 weeks after vaccination. CDR3 in DNA: TGTGCCACCAGTGTGTTAGGGGCCTCCTACAATGAGCAGTTCTTC. Amino acid sequence: CATSVLGASYNEQFF.